The 15 T cell receptor beta chains reported below all come from one sample, sequenced in a study of blood T cell repertoires in COVID-19. Assay used: immunoSEQ multiplex PCR; TCRdb lists only in-frame clones, some missing. This repertoire shows tens of thousands of clones, more than 70% found once; its top ten account for more than 4%. Input material: peripheral blood. All receptors come from a woman aged 70-85 years with acute or convalescent COVID-19.

This clone was found once. The chain employs TRBV28 and TRBJ2-3, with a tentative D call TRBD2 (6 bases). CDR3 length: 17 residues. CDR1 is MDHEN and CDR2 is SYDVKM in the germline V gene. Trimming removed 7 bases from V and 2 bases from J, with 22 bases in between. The CDR3 protein is CASISKPIAEDTDTQYF. Written as DNA, the CDR3 is TGTGCCAGCATTTCGAAACCCATAGCGGAGGACACAGATACGCAGTATTTT.

The rearrangement joins TRBV7-2 to TRBJ2-1, with 11 bases aligning to TRBD2. Germline V CDR1 and CDR2: SGHTA, FQGNSA. This CDR3 contains 17 residues. The junction had 11 bases not matched to a gene; V was cut back by 4 bases and J by 6 bases. The CDR3 protein is CASSSLWGSGRVNEQFF. The CDR3 coding sequence is TGTGCCAGCAGCTCCTTGTGGGGTAGCGGGAGGGTCAATGAGCAGTTCTTC.

J is TRBJ1-4 and V is TRBV4-2; 7 positions match TRBD1. The CDR3 is 16 amino acids. The germline V gene has CDR1 LGHNA and CDR2 YNFKEQ. The V gene end was trimmed by 0 bases and the J gene end by 4 bases; junction bases not matched to a gene: 5. The CDR3: CASSQDWGDSNEKLFF. In DNA, the CDR3 is TGTGCCAGCAGCCAAGATTGGGGGGACAGTAATGAAAAACTGTTTTTT.

The chain uses TRBV28 and TRBJ1-1; 7 bases fit TRBD1. The ends lost 1 base at V and 6 bases at J; junction bases unmatched: 8. The CDR3 is made up of 15 amino acids. Germline CDR1 MDHEN, CDR2 SYDVKM. CDR3 nucleotides: TGTGCCAGCAGTTTATCGAGGGGGCTATGGTCTGAAGCTTTCTTT. Translating it yields CASSLSRGLWSEAFF.

This clone was detected only once. This CDR3 is missing its conserved last phenylalanine or tryptophan, likely due to a read error. Because the CDR3's place on the DNA is in doubt, the DNA is left out and the CDR3 is given as listed by TCRdb. This chain links TRBV3-1 (or the pseudogene TRBV3-2) with TRBJ1-2; the DNA was not used to check the table's D call, TRBD1. With termini counted, the CDR3 has 13 amino acids. CDR1 is LGHDT, CDR2 YNNKEL, per germline (reference sequence). This CDR3 reads CASSLSPGQGVVY.

J is TRBJ2-2 and V is TRBV24-1; 9 nucleotides align to TRBD2. The germline gives CDR1 KGHDR, CDR2 SFDVKD. The CDR3 spans 17 residues. V lost 2 bases to trimming and J lost 2 bases; unmatched junction nucleotides: 5. The CDR3 sequence: CATSDSELAGNTGELFF. CDR3 nucleotides: TGTGCCACCAGTGATTCGGAACTAGCGGGTAACACCGGGGAGCTGTTTTTT.

V and J are TRBV5-1 and TRBJ2-2, with 8 bases lining up with TRBD2. The J segment lost 14 bases and the V segment lost 4 bases, leaving 10 bases of the junction unmatched. Germline V gene sequence: CDR1 SGHRS, CDR2 YFSETQ. The CDR3 is made up of 13 amino acids. The CDR3 spells CASSLGREGILFF. In DNA form, the CDR3 reads TGCGCCAGCAGCCTGGGCCGGGAGGGGATACTGTTTTTT.

The gene calls are TRBV30 and TRBJ1-5; maybe TRBD1 (5 bases). The CDR3 runs to 14 residues. The V end lost 3 bases, the J end lost 2 bases, and 11 bases lay between the germline ends. Germline values: CDR1 GTSNPN, CDR2 SVGIG (reference sequence). The CDR3 reads CAWSAGRGNQPQHF. CDR3 DNA: TGTGCCTGGAGCGCAGGGAGGGGCAATCAGCCCCAGCATTTT.

This clone was seen once. The V and J genes are TRBV14 and TRBJ2-7; 9 bases are a match to TRBD1. V was clipped by 4 bases and J by 6 bases; unmatched bases: 10. The germline V gene encodes CDR1 SGHDN and CDR2 FVKESK. The CDR3 is made up of 15 amino acids. CDR3 in amino acids: CASSRHGTGLREQYF. CDR3 nucleotides: TGTGCCAGCAGCCGCCACGGGACAGGGTTGCGCGAGCAGTACTTC.

This clone was counted between two and nine times. V gene TRBV2 combines with J gene TRBJ1-5, with unresolved D. The V gene lost 0 bases and the J gene lost 4 bases, with 10 bases spanning the gap. The CDR3 length is 15 residues. Germline values: CDR1 SNHLY, CDR2 FYNNEI. This CDR3 reads CASSEAIVGNQPQHF. The CDR3 DNA reads TGTGCCAGCAGTGAAGCGATAGTCGGGAATCAGCCCCAGCATTTT.

The chain links TRBV25-1 to TRBJ2-4; D perhaps matches TRBD1 (5 bases). Germline V gene lookup returns CDR1 MGHDK and CDR2 SYGVNS. The ends were cut back, 4 bases at V and 1 base at J, with 8 bases in the middle. The CDR3 contains 14 residues. CDR3 nucleotide sequence: TGTGCCAGCAGTGCCGCAGGGGCCAAAAACATTCAGTACTTC. It codes for CASSAAGAKNIQYF. Together with reference TRBV25-1 and TRBJ2-4, the CDR3 gives the full variable domain: EADIYQTPRYLVIGTGKKITLECSQTMGHDKMYWYQQDPGMELHLIHYSYGVNSTEKGDLSSESTVSRIRTEHFPLTLESARPSHTSQYLCASSAAGAKNIQYFGAGTRLSVL.

The sample holds a few counts of this clone. This chain connects TRBV6-6 to TRBJ2-5; 11 nucleotides agree with TRBD2. The CDR3 totals 14 residues. V was pared by 7 bases and J by 10 bases, with 11 bases of the junction left unmatched. CDR1 and CDR2 from the germline V gene are MNHNY and SVGAGI (reference sequence). The CDR3 DNA reads as TGTGCCAGCAAAGACTGGGGACTAGCGGTTTACCAGTACTTC. It is translated as CASKDWGLAVYQYF.

The chain has TRBV7-9 and TRBJ1-1; 7 bases match TRBD1. Germline CDR1 SEHNR, CDR2 FQNEAQ (reference sequence). The CDR3 sequence is 15 residues long. V shed 4 bases and J 1 base; nucleotides not matched to a gene: 6. The CDR3 DNA is TGTGCCAGCAGCTCGGGACAGCCTCGGAACACTGAAGCTTTCTTT. Its protein product is CASSSGQPRNTEAFF.

The gene calls are TRBV1 and TRBJ2-5; the table's D call of TRBD1 was not tested on the DNA. TRBV1 has pseudogene status. The CDR3 is 15 residues long. The CDR3 loop reads CTRLGTRGYQETQYF. The CDR3 DNA reads as TGCACCCGCCTGGGGACCAGGGGGTACCAAGAGACCCAGTACTTC.

This rearrangement joins TRBV5-1 to TRBJ2-7; weak D call: TRBD2 (6 bases). Germline CDR1 reads SGHRS; CDR2 reads YFSETQ. Trimming pared 5 bases from V and 4 bases from J, leaving 16 bases between. CDR3 length: 14 residues. CDR3 in amino acids: CASRRPGDRYEQYF. The DNA of the CDR3 is TGCGCCAGCAGGCGGCCGGGGGATCGGTACGAGCAGTACTTC.